This passage covers 14 T cell receptor beta chains from one sample sequenced in a study of cytomegalovirus exposure and HLA in healthy donors (dated by TCRdb to 2015 to 2018). The library was made by the immunoSEQ multiplex PCR assay. A mixture of 60 forward primers for TCR Vbeta segments and 13 reverse primers for TCR Jbeta segments was used in the multiplex PCR. This is the immuneACCESS table as TCRdb keeps it, with only in-frame sequences that have V and J called. A part of the clones is gone; compared with another copy, unresolved V genes explain less than half, and the rest is unexplained. For this sample the table gives roughly 100,000 clones, of which approximately 83% were detected only once. The ten biggest clones cover approximately 3.7% of the sample. Input material: PBMCs. The source is a female donor in good health and CMV-seropositive.

This rearrangement joins TRBV5-1 to TRBJ1-3; D is uncertain. Germline loops: CDR1 SGHRS, CDR2 YFSETQ. The CDR3 runs to 14 residues. Trimming stripped 4 bases from V and 2 bases from J, with 10 bases between. The CDR3 protein is CASSNGWTGNTIYF. CDR3 bases: TGCGCCAGCAGCAACGGGTGGACTGGAAACACCATATATTTT.

V usage is TRBV5-4 and J usage is TRBJ2-1, with a tentative D call TRBD1 (6 bases). V lost 4 bases, J lost 2 bases, and 16 bases lay in between. CDR3 length: 16 amino acids. Germline-derived CDR1 and CDR2 are SGHNT and YYREEE (reference sequence). The CDR3 is CASSPRTEGPYNEQFF. CDR3 coding DNA: TGTGCCAGCAGCCCGCGGACAGAGGGGCCCTACAATGAGCAGTTCTTC.

This chain uses TRBV7-2 with TRBJ2-1; 8 bases align to TRBD2. The CDR3 totals 12 residues. Germline loops: CDR1 SGHTA, CDR2 FQGNSA. With 5 bases clipped from V and 11 bases from J, the junction kept 5 bases outside the gene matches. The CDR3 loop is CASSPIAGQQFF. The CDR3 DNA reads as TGTGCCAGCAGCCCAATAGCGGGACAGCAGTTCTTC. Using reference TRBV7-2 and TRBJ2-1 for the parts outside the CDR3, the full variable domain is GAGVSQSPSNKVTEKGKDVELRCDPISGHTALYWYRQSLGQGLEFLIYFQGNSAPDKSGLPSDRFSAERTGGSVSTLTIQRTQQEDSAVYLCASSPIAGQQFFGPGTRLTVL.

The CDR3 sequence: CASSQDPYYSNQPQHF. CDR3 DNA sequence: TGTGCCAGCAGCCAAGATCCGTATTATAGCAATCAGCCCCAGCATTTT. J is TRBJ1-5 and V is TRBV4-2; no clear D. The CDR3 extends over 16 amino acids. Trimming left V 0 bases short and J 0 bases short, with 9 bases between. CDR1 is LGHNA and CDR2 is YNFKEQ in the germline V gene.

This chain connects TRBV9 to TRBJ2-7, with 9 bases lining up with TRBD2. This CDR3 comprises 15 residues. CDR1 and CDR2 from the germline V gene are SGDLS and YYNGEE. V gave up 0 bases and J gave up 1 base; unmatched junction bases: 2. The CDR3 loop reads CASSVGLADSYEQYF. The CDR3 DNA is TGTGCCAGCAGCGTAGGACTAGCGGATTCCTACGAGCAGTACTTC.

This clone was counted once. This sample includes further DNA sequences coding for the same CDR3. This sequence joins TRBV6-6 and TRBJ2-7; 12 bases line up with TRBD1. After removal of 3 bases from V and 7 bases from J, the junction contained 7 bases not matched to a gene. The CDR3 covers 15 residues. Germline V gene sequence: CDR1 MNHNY, CDR2 SVGAGI (reference sequence). As DNA, the CDR3 is TGTGCCAGCAGTTATTCCGGGGACAGGGGGCGGGAGCAGTACTTC. Translated: CASSYSGDRGREQYF.

This chain joins TRBV28 and TRBJ2-1; 8 bases are a match to TRBD2. V lost 5 bases, J lost 6 bases, and 9 bases stayed unmatched. Germline V lookup: CDR1 MDHEN, CDR2 SYDVKM. The CDR3 totals 15 residues. The CDR3 DNA reads TGTGCCAGCAGTGGGCCGGGGGGGGCGCTCAATGAGCAGTTCTTC. This codes for CASSGPGGALNEQFF.

This chain links TRBV11-1 with TRBJ2-7, with TRBD2 as a possible D gene (5 bases). The V gene's germline CDR1 is SGHAT and CDR2 FQDESV (reference sequence). This CDR3 comprises 15 residues. The V and J ends lost 0 bases and 2 bases respectively, with 11 bases between them. The CDR3 DNA is TGTGCCAGCAGCTTAGCGGAAGAGCGGCCCTACGAGCAGTACTTC. It encodes CASSLAEERPYEQYF.

This clone was detected only a few times. The gene calls are TRBV5-1 and TRBJ2-1; D perhaps matches TRBD2 (5 bases). This CDR3 spans 16 amino acids. Trimming took off 4 bases at V and 1 base at J, with 15 bases between the two ends. Germline CDR1 and CDR2: SGHRS and YFSETQ. The CDR3 DNA reads TGCGCCAGCAGCGTACGGATTGGGAGTTCCTACAATGAGCAGTTCTTC. Amino acids: CASSVRIGSSYNEQFF.

The J gene is TRBJ2-7, the V gene TRBV30; TRBD2 agrees at 11 bases. The CDR3 is 14 residues long. The trim removed 6 bases at V and 2 bases at J, leaving 6 bases unmatched. Per the germline V gene, CDR1 is GTSNPN and CDR2 is SVGIG (reference sequence). CDR3 region: CACFTSGSPYEQYF. As DNA, the CDR3 is TGTGCCTGCTTTACTAGCGGGAGTCCCTACGAGCAGTACTTC. Full variable domain (missing parts from reference TRBV30 and TRBJ2-7): SQTIHQWPATLVQPVGSPLSLECTVEGTSNPNLYWYRQAAGRGLQLLFYSVGIGQISSEVPQNLSASRPQDRQFILSSKKLLLSDSGFYLCACFTSGSPYEQYFGPGTRLTVT.

This clone has only one observation. The rearrangement joins TRBV7-3 to TRBJ2-5, with D possibly matching TRBD2 (6 bases). The CDR3 runs 13 residues. The germline V gene has CDR1 SGHTA and CDR2 FQGTGA. The V end was cut by 3 bases, the J end by 1 base, with 6 bases between. The CDR3 loop is CASSFGGQETQYF. CDR3 nucleotides: TGTGCCAGCAGCTTCGGGGGCCAAGAGACCCAGTACTTC.

The rearrangement joins TRBV2 to TRBJ1-1; the D gene is possibly TRBD1 (5 bases). The CDR3 totals 15 residues. The germline V gene encodes CDR1 SNHLY and CDR2 FYNNEI. V lost 7 bases, J lost 4 bases, and 19 bases lay in between. Here the CDR3 reads CASTGLGGITTEAFF. The CDR3 DNA follows: TGTGCCAGCACCGGATTGGGGGGTATAACCACTGAAGCTTTCTTT.

The chain couples TRBV19 to TRBJ1-1, with D tentatively TRBD1 (6 bases). Germline CDR1 LNHDA, CDR2 SQIVND (reference sequence). Trimming removed 8 bases at V and 0 bases at J, with 13 bases between. The CDR3 consists of 14 residues. The CDR3, as DNA: TGTGCCAGTTCCGCAGACAGGTTGAACACTGAAGCTTTCTTT. Translation gives CASSADRLNTEAFF.

This clone was seen once. This chain connects TRBV25-1 to TRBJ2-5; 9 nucleotides agree with TRBD1. Germline assignment: CDR1 MGHDK and CDR2 SYGVNS. The V gene end was trimmed by 3 bases and the J gene end by 2 bases; junction bases not matched to a gene: 10. The CDR3 loop spans 17 amino acids. Here the CDR3 reads CASSDTGGWYFQETQYF. As DNA, the CDR3 is TGTGCCAGCAGTGACACAGGGGGCTGGTACTTTCAAGAGACCCAGTACTTC.